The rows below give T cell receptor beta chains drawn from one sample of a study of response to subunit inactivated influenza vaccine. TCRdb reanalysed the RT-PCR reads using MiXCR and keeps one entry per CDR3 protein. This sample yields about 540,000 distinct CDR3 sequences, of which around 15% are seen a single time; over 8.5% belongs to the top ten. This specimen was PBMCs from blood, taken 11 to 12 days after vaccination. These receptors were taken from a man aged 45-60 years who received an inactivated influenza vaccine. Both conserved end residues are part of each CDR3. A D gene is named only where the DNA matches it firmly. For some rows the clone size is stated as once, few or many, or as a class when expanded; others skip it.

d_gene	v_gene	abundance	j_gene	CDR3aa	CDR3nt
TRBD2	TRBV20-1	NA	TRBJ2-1	CSSLTLAGRSYNEQFF	TGCAGTTCATTGACGCTAGCGGGAAGATCCTACAATGAGCAGTTCTTC
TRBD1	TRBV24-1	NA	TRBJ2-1	CATSGQGYYNEQFF	TGTGCCACCTCAGGACAGGGGTATTACAATGAGCAGTTCTTC
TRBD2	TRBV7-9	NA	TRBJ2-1	CASSSYGLARDEQFF	TGTGCCAGCAGCTCATACGGACTAGCTAGGGATGAGCAGTTCTTC
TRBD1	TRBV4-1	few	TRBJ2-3	CASSQEGGTGPDTQYF	TGCGCCAGCAGCCAAGAGGGGGGGACAGGGCCAGATACGCAGTATTTT
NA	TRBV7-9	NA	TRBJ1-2	CASSSTGTTARGYGYTF	TGTGCCAGCAGCTCCACTGGGACCACAGCGAGAGGCTATGGCTACACCTTC
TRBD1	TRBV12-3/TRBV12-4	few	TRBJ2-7	CASSRQGVGEQYF	TGTGCCAGCAGTCGACAGGGGGTAGGCGAGCAGTACTTC
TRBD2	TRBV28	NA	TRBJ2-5	CASSPRTRKATQYF	TGTGCCAGCAGTCCCCGGACTAGAAAGGCCACCCAGTACTTC
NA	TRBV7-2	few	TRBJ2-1	CASSLPTYNEQFF	TGTGCCAGCAGCTTACCCACATACAATGAGCAGTTCTTC
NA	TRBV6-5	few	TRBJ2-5	CASSYYGSVETQYF	TGTGCCAGCAGTTACTATGGGTCAGTTGAGACCCAGTACTTC
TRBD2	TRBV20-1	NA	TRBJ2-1	CSARDSLAGGLLNEQFF	TGCAGTGCTAGAGATTCCCTAGCGGGAGGGTTGTTGAATGAGCAGTTCTTC
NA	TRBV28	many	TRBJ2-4	CASSKGSRGIQYF	TGTGCCAGCAGCAAGGGCTCACGAGGCATTCAGTACTTC
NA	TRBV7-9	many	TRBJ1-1	CASSLVGQLNTEAFF	TGTGCCAGCAGCTTAGTTGGGCAGCTGAACACTGAAGCTTTCTTT
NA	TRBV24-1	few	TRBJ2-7	CATSEYTGAEQYF	TGTGCCACCAGTGAATATACGGGTGCCGAGCAGTACTTC
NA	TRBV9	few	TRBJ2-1	CASSVDVRGNEQFF	TGTGCCAGCAGCGTGGATGTCAGGGGCAATGAGCAGTTCTTC
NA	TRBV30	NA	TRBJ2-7	CAWSYSYEQYF	TGTGCCTGGAGTTATAGTTACGAGCAGTACTTC
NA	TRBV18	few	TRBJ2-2	CASSPRYDANTGELFF	TGTGCCAGCTCACCTAGGTACGACGCGAACACCGGGGAGCTGTTTTTT
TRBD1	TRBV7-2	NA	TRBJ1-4	CASSLDRGLEKLFF	TGTGCCAGCAGCCTGGACAGGGGGCTCGAAAAACTGTTTTTT